There are many counts of the clone carrying this T cell receptor (beta chain). It was with a sample-barcoded 5' primer and a J-beta primer mix that a second PCR of roughly 7 to 12 cycles was run. A template-switch adaptor containing 12 random nucleotides labeled each cDNA molecule. One entry per CDR3 protein results from TCRdb running MiXCR on the 5' RACE reads. The sample has some 900,000 distinct CDR3 sequences, 25% to 35% seen once; the top ten hold 17%. The sample originates from a study of blood T cells in healthy people across ages. CDR1 and CDR2 (germline): MNHNY, SVGAGI (reference sequence). The CDR3 is made up of 13 amino acids. The germline V and J ends were trimmed by 5 bases and 4 bases, with 11 bases remaining between them.

This clonotype was obtained from a woman of 80 years or more in good health. The chain carries TRBV6-6 and TRBJ2-5; D may be TRBD2 (5 bases). Source material: blood. The CDR3 reads CASSTRTVETQYF. DNA for the CDR3: TGTGCCAGCAGTACCCGGACTGTAGAGACCCAGTACTTC.